These 10 T cell receptor beta chains share one sample of origin, sequenced in a study of CD8+ T cells in alopecia areata. Treatment in this sample: oral pan-JAK inhibitor, 5-10 mg twice daily. In each case, RNA was isolated and then reverse transcribed into cDNA as the sequencing template. Sequencing was performed with immunoSEQ multiplex PCR; in TCRdb, only in-frame clones are kept and a portion is missing. The table lists around 100,000 clones, roughly 50% of them singletons. Source: CD8+ T cells sorted from blood, taken at week 24, from a patient treated with tofacitinib. Source of these receptors: a human donor with alopecia areata.

In this sample, this clone turned up a few times. This chain links TRBV29-1 with TRBJ2-7, with TRBD1 as a possible D gene (6 bases). Trimming took 4 bases from V and 3 from J, leaving 25 bases between them. Germline lookup yields CDR1 SQVTM and CDR2 ANQGSEA. The CDR3 covers 17 residues. CDR3 protein: CSVGGTTTGKPYYEQYF. CDR3 nucleotides: TGCAGCGTTGGGGGTACCACAACAGGGAAGCCCTACTACGAGCAGTACTTC.

The chain uses TRBV2 and TRBJ2-1; the match to TRBD2 covers 12 bases. This CDR3 comprises 16 residues. V lost 5 bases and J lost 4; bases outside the gene matches: 6. Germline CDR1 and CDR2: SNHLY and FYNNEI. Here the CDR3 reads CASSSTSGGWYNEQFF. The CDR3, as DNA: TGTGCCAGCAGTTCGACTAGCGGGGGTTGGTACAATGAGCAGTTCTTC.

The V gene is TRBV30, the J gene TRBJ1-4; the match to TRBD1 covers 7 bases. Germline lookup yields CDR1 GTSNPN and CDR2 SVGIG (reference sequence). The CDR3 is 17 amino acids. Trimming cost V 3 bases and J 7 bases; bases outside gene matches: 17. The CDR3 loop reads CAWRGQEDRVHREKLFF. For the CDR3, the DNA is TGTGCCTGGAGAGGACAGGAGGATCGGGTACATCGTGAAAAACTGTTTTTT.

The chain carries TRBV7-9 and TRBJ1-1; 9 nucleotides line up with TRBD1. The CDR3 is made up of 12 amino acids. Germline V gene sequence: CDR1 SEHNR, CDR2 FQNEAQ (reference sequence). Trimming took 5 bases from V and 10 from J; bases not matched to a gene: 5. The CDR3 is CASSLGTGLAFF. Here the CDR3 DNA reads TGTGCCAGCAGCCTAGGGACAGGGCTAGCTTTCTTT.

The V and J genes are TRBV29-1 and TRBJ2-2; D remains unclear. With 6 bases removed from V and 1 base from J, the gap between germline ends came to 6 bases. From germline, CDR1 is SQVTM and CDR2 ANQGSEA. This CDR3 is built from 12 residues. The CDR3 bases are TGCAGCGTGTTACAGAACACCGGGGAGCTGTTTTTT. Translating gives CSVLQNTGELFF.

This sequence joins TRBV27 and TRBJ2-2, with D possibly TRBD2 on 6 matching bases. Germline-derived CDR1 and CDR2 are MNHEY and SMNVEV (reference sequence). This CDR3 has 13 residues. V gave up 8 bases and J gave up 6 bases, with 13 bases separating them. The CDR3 nucleotides read TGTGCCAGCGGGGAGGTGGGACCCGGGGAGCTGTTTTTT. Its protein is CASGEVGPGELFF.

V usage is TRBV14 and J usage is TRBJ2-7; maybe TRBD2 (6 bases). CDR1 and CDR2 (germline): SGHDN, FVKESK. V lost 0 bases, J lost 4 bases, and 13 bases lay in between. The CDR3 loop spans 15 amino acids. The CDR3 sequence is CASSQDSSRGYEQYF. CDR3 bases: TGTGCCAGCAGCCAAGATTCTTCCCGGGGGTACGAGCAGTACTTC.

This clone has at least ten counts. The chain employs TRBV6-4 and TRBJ2-1, with 14 bases that match TRBD2. Losses at the gene ends were 5 bases for V and 6 bases for J; bases not matched to a gene: 3. Germline V lookup: CDR1 MRHNA, CDR2 SNTAGT. The CDR3 is made up of 15 amino acids. Here the CDR3 DNA reads TGTGCCAGCAGTTACGGGACTAGCGGGGGCAATGAGCAGTTCTTC. Its translation is CASSYGTSGGNEQFF.

The chain is built from TRBV10-3 and TRBJ1-5, with TRBD1 as a possible D gene (6 bases). CDR3 size: 14 residues. Per germline, CDR1 ENHRY and CDR2 SYGVKD. Deletions cut 9 bases from V and 0 bases from J, with 12 bases between. In DNA, the CDR3 is TGTGCCATTTGGGGGGGCAGTAGCAATCAGCCCCAGCATTTT. Amino acids: CAIWGGSSNQPQHF.

This clone has a count of ten or more. V gene TRBV4-1 combines with J gene TRBJ2-3; perhaps TRBD2 as D (5 bases). The CDR3 contains 17 residues. V lost 1 base and J lost 5, with 19 bases in between. Germline V gene data show CDR1 as MGHRA and CDR2 as YSYEKL. Here the CDR3 DNA reads TGCGCCAGCAGCCAAGTCGCAGCGGCCCCTCATAGAGATACGCAGTATTTT. It is translated as CASSQVAAAPHRDTQYF.